This T cell receptor beta chain was profiled in a study of blood T cell repertoires in COVID-19. Study-level information: COVID-19 samples from acute and convalescent phases originated in the United States, Italy and Spain. From T cells, B-cell-depleted T cells, or PBMCs came the material, which was cDNA or gDNA.

The authors' processing: Amplification of reference gene primers provided the estimated nucleated cell counts. Profiled with immunoSEQ multiplex PCR; TCRdb holds only in-frame clones, not every one. V and J calls and clone size are given by that table; D and trimming were obtained from the DNA. The sample has about 99,000 clones, 79% seen once. Looked up from germline, CDR1 is ENHRY and CDR2 is SYGVKD. This CDR3 is 16 amino acids long. V was shortened by 0 bases and J by 5 bases, with 16 bases between the two germline ends. This clone was seen a single time. Material for sequencing was peripheral blood. The clonotype comes from a woman of 80 years or more with active or convalescent COVID-19. The gene calls are TRBV10-3 and TRBJ2-5, with D maybe TRBD2 (5 bases). Written as DNA, the CDR3 is TGTGCCATCAGTGAGTCGACCGTGAGCGGCCGGGAGACCCAGTACTTC. Protein: CAISESTVSGRETQYF.